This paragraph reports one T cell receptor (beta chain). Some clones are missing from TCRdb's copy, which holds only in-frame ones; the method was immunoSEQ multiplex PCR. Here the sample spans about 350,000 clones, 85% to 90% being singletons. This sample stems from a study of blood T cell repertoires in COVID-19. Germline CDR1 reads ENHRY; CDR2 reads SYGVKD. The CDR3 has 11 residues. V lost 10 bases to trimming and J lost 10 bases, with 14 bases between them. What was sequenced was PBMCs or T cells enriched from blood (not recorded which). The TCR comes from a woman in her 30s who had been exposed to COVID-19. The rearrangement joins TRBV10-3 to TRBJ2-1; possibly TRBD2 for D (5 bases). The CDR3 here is CATGVRSEQFF. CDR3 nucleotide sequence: TGTGCCACCGGGGTGAGGAGCGAGCAGTTCTTC.